A selection of T cell receptor beta chains follows, all from one sample in a study of blood T cell repertoires in COVID-19. Assay used: immunoSEQ multiplex PCR; TCRdb lists only in-frame clones, some missing. Found here are some 260,000 clones, approximately 91% of them singletons; the top ten hold around 0.8%. The specimen was peripheral blood. These receptors were collected from a woman aged 30 to 39 with acute or convalescent COVID-19. Both conserved end residues are part of each CDR3. The order of the fields is D gene, CDR3 length, J gene, clone size, V gene, CDR3 protein, CDR3 DNA. The D gene is left open where the match is weak. The size entry is marked missing in some rows and otherwise reads once, few, many or a size class.

D: TRBD2; length: 19; J: TRBJ2-7; size: NA; V: TRBV5-5; CDR3: CASSLELLISGRGSYEQYF; DNA: TGTGCCAGCAGCTTGGAATTACTAATTAGCGGGAGAGGGTCCTACGAGCAGTACTTC
D: TRBD2; length: 18; J: TRBJ2-5; size: NA; V: TRBV7-8; CDR3: CASSLARGGREGRETQYF; DNA: TGTGCCAGCAGCTTAGCTCGTGGAGGGCGGGAGGGACGAGAGACCCAGTACTTC
D: TRBD1; length: 12; J: TRBJ2-7; size: NA; V: TRBV29-1; CDR3: CSVGQGAGEQYF; DNA: TGCAGCGTTGGACAGGGAGCTGGCGAGCAGTACTTC
D: NA; length: 14; J: TRBJ1-5; size: NA; V: TRBV24-1; CDR3: CATSDLQVNQPQHF; DNA: TGTGCCACCAGTGATTTACAGGTCAATCAGCCCCAGCATTTT
D: NA; length: 18; J: TRBJ2-7; size: NA; V: TRBV21-1; CDR3: CASSNFTKTSGSIREQYF; DNA: TGTGCCAGCAGCAATTTTACTAAGACTAGCGGGAGTATAAGGGAGCAGTACTTC
D: TRBD1; length: 17; J: TRBJ1-1; size: NA; V: TRBV4-2; CDR3: CASSQGGNRGQDGEAFF; DNA: TGTGCCAGCAGCCAAGGGGGTAACAGGGGGCAAGACGGTGAAGCTTTCTTT
D: NA; length: 16; J: TRBJ1-1; size: NA; V: TRBV23-1; CDR3: CASSQSWTAMNTEAFF; DNA: TGCGCCAGCAGTCAATCGTGGACAGCGATGAACACTGAAGCTTTCTTT
D: NA; length: 11; J: TRBJ2-7; size: NA; V: TRBV5-6; CDR3: CASSQGPSQWF; DNA: TGTGCCAGCAGCCAGGGCCCCTCCCAATGGTTC
D: NA; length: 13; J: TRBJ2-1; size: NA; V: TRBV13; CDR3: CASSRWQDNEQFF; DNA: TGTGCCAGCAGCCGTTGGCAGGACAATGAGCAGTTCTTC
D: TRBD2; length: 17; J: TRBJ2-2; size: NA; V: TRBV24-1; CDR3: CATSPGLAGEITGELFF; DNA: TGTGCCACCAGTCCGGGACTAGCGGGGGAAATCACCGGGGAGCTGTTTTTT
D: NA; length: 16; J: TRBJ2-1; size: NA; V: TRBV5-4; CDR3: CASSAGLADTYNEQFF; DNA: TGTGCCAGCAGCGCCGGTCTAGCCGACACCTACAATGAGCAGTTCTTC
D: NA; length: 14; J: TRBJ2-7; size: once; V: TRBV7-8; CDR3: CASSLGGYSYEQYF; DNA: TGTGCCAGCAGCTTAGGCGGGTATTCCTACGAGCAGTACTTC
D: NA; length: 15; J: TRBJ1-2; size: NA; V: TRBV19; CDR3: CASSTPTGHPYGYTF; DNA: TGTGCCAGTAGTACACCTACGGGACACCCCTATGGCTACACCTTC
D: TRBD2; length: 17; J: TRBJ2-1; size: NA; V: TRBV7-2; CDR3: CASSLRTSGLSYNEQFF; DNA: TGTGCCAGCAGCTTAAGGACTAGCGGGCTCTCCTACAATGAGCAGTTCTTC
D: TRBD1; length: 15; J: TRBJ2-4; size: once; V: TRBV7-8; CDR3: CASSPTGKDKNIQYF; DNA: TGTGCCAGCAGCCCGACAGGGAAGGACAAAAACATTCAGTACTTC
D: TRBD2; length: 15; J: TRBJ2-7; size: once; V: TRBV6-5; CDR3: CASSYLVSGRYEQYF; DNA: TGTGCCAGCAGTTACCTAGTTAGCGGGAGGTACGAGCAGTACTTC
D: NA; length: 15; J: TRBJ2-3; size: NA; V: TRBV4-2; CDR3: CASSQDTIATDTQYF; DNA: TGTGCCAGCAGCCAAGATACAATAGCAACAGATACGCAGTATTTT
D: TRBD2; length: 14; J: TRBJ2-1; size: NA; V: TRBV4-3; CDR3: CASSQPGLVNEQFF; DNA: TGCGCCAGCAGCCAACCGGGACTAGTCAATGAGCAGTTCTTC
D: TRBD1; length: 14; J: TRBJ2-7; size: NA; V: TRBV10-3; CDR3: CAISVGTGQYEQYF; DNA: TGTGCCATCAGTGTCGGGACAGGGCAATACGAGCAGTACTTC
D: TRBD1; length: 16; J: TRBJ2-5; size: NA; V: TRBV6-1; CDR3: CASSGTGVGEQETQYF; DNA: TGTGCCAGCAGTGGGACAGGGGTCGGTGAGCAAGAGACCCAGTACTTC
D: NA; length: 15; J: TRBJ2-7; size: NA; V: TRBV10-3; CDR3: CAINTRLGSSYEQYF; DNA: TGTGCCATCAACACGCGGCTAGGGAGCTCCTACGAGCAGTACTTC
D: NA; length: 12; J: TRBJ2-3; size: NA; V: TRBV13; CDR3: CASSRGGDTQYF; DNA: TGTGCCAGCAGCCGAGGAGGGGATACGCAGTATTTT
D: TRBD1; length: 18; J: TRBJ2-6; size: few; V: TRBV5-1; CDR3: CASSIGTGVVSGANVLTF; DNA: TGCGCCAGCAGCATAGGGACAGGCGTTGTCTCTGGGGCCAACGTCCTGACTTTC
D: NA; length: 15; J: TRBJ1-5; size: NA; V: TRBV2; CDR3: CASKIGSGDNQPQHF; DNA: TGTGCCAGCAAAATCGGATCGGGGGACAATCAGCCCCAGCATTTT
D: TRBD1; length: 14; J: TRBJ1-3; size: NA; V: TRBV30; CDR3: CAWSWTGDGNTIYF; DNA: TGTGCCTGGAGTTGGACAGGGGATGGAAACACCATATATTTT
D: NA; length: 13; J: TRBJ2-1; size: NA; V: TRBV3-1/TRBV3-2; CDR3: CASSQVGYNEQFF; DNA: TGTGCCAGCAGCCAAGTCGGTTACAATGAGCAGTTCTTC
D: NA; length: 12; J: TRBJ2-2; size: NA; V: TRBV7-9; CDR3: CASKTLPGELFF; DNA: TGTGCCAGCAAAACCCTACCCGGGGAGCTGTTTTTT
D: TRBD1; length: 16; J: TRBJ2-2; size: NA; V: TRBV13; CDR3: CASSHLGTANTGELFF; DNA: TGTGCCAGCAGCCACCTCGGGACAGCAAACACCGGGGAGCTGTTTTTT
D: TRBD1; length: 14; J: TRBJ1-6; size: NA; V: TRBV6-5; CDR3: CASTPRGRGTPLHF; DNA: TGTGCCAGCACACCCCGAGGCAGGGGGACACCCCTCCACTTT
D: TRBD1; length: 14; J: TRBJ1-5; size: NA; V: TRBV7-2; CDR3: CASSSNRGDQPQHF; DNA: TGTGCCAGCAGCTCAAACAGGGGGGATCAGCCCCAGCATTTT
D: TRBD2; length: 15; J: TRBJ2-3; size: NA; V: TRBV19; CDR3: CASSIGLAGLDTQYF; DNA: TGTGCCAGTAGTATAGGACTAGCGGGATTAGATACGCAGTATTTT
D: TRBD1; length: 13; J: TRBJ2-1; size: NA; V: TRBV7-2; CDR3: CASGQGSYNEQFF; DNA: TGTGCCAGCGGACAGGGGTCCTACAATGAGCAGTTCTTC
D: TRBD1; length: 17; J: TRBJ1-5; size: NA; V: TRBV30; CDR3: CAWSVQAYRGINQPQHF; DNA: TGTGCCTGGAGTGTACAGGCGTACAGGGGAATCAATCAGCCCCAGCATTTT
D: TRBD1; length: 15; J: TRBJ1-4; size: NA; V: TRBV19; CDR3: CASSMGSGGYEKLFF; DNA: TGTGCCAGTAGTATGGGGTCAGGGGGATATGAAAAACTGTTTTTT
D: TRBD1; length: 14; J: TRBJ1-3; size: NA; V: TRBV7-9; CDR3: CASSPDRPGNTIYF; DNA: TGTGCCAGCAGCCCGGACAGGCCTGGAAACACCATATATTTT
D: TRBD1; length: 15; J: TRBJ2-7; size: NA; V: TRBV2; CDR3: CASLRVGDSTYEQYF; DNA: TGTGCCAGCCTTCGGGTAGGGGACAGTACCTACGAGCAGTACTTC
D: NA; length: 12; J: TRBJ2-1; size: NA; V: TRBV5-1; CDR3: CASSLDLSEQFF; DNA: TGCGCCAGCAGCTTGGATCTCTCCGAGCAGTTCTTC